Described below is a single T cell receptor beta chain sequence and its context. Its antigen is currently unknown. V was cut by 7 bases and J by 7 bases, with 14 bases left in between. The CDR3 is 13 amino acids. TCRdb independently ran MiXCR on the 5' RACE reads; one entry per CDR3 protein. Here the sample spans roughly 700,000 distinct CDR3 sequences, 15% to 20% being singletons. This specimen belongs to a study of CD8 T cells in ankylosing spondylitis. Study-level points and caveats: A TCR beta motif made of fewer than ten highly homologous variants seemed typical of ankylosing spondylitis blood.

The TCR comes from a male donor with ankylosing spondylitis. The sample consisted of blood, either unsorted or a sorted T cell fraction (not recorded which). This chain uses TRBV12-3 or TRBV12-4 with TRBJ2-1, with a possible D match to TRBD1 (5 bases). CDR3 sequence (DNA): TGTGCCAGCATCGAGTACCCAGGGAATGAGCAGTTCTTC. It translates to CASIEYPGNEQFF.